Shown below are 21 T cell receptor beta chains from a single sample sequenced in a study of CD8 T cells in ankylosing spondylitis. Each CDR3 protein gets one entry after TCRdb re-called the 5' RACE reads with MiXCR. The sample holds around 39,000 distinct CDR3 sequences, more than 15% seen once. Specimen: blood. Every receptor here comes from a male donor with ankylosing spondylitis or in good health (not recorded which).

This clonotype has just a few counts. Written as DNA, the CDR3 is TGTGCCAGCAGACCACCAGGGTCGGGGTATGAAGCTTTCTTT. This gives the protein CASRPPGSGYEAFF. The genes are TRBV7-9 and TRBJ1-1; D perhaps matches TRBD1 (5 bases). In germline, CDR1 is SEHNR, CDR2 FQNEAQ (reference sequence). V was trimmed by 6 bases and J by 7 bases, leaving 18 bases between them. The CDR3 consists of 14 residues. Supplemented by reference TRBV7-9 and TRBJ1-1, the full variable domain reads DTGVSQNPRHKITKRGQNVTFRCDPISEHNRLYWYRQTLGQGPEFLTYFQNEAQLEKSRLLSDRFSAERPKGSFSTLEIQRTEQGDSAMYLCASRPPGSGYEAFFGQGTRLTVV.

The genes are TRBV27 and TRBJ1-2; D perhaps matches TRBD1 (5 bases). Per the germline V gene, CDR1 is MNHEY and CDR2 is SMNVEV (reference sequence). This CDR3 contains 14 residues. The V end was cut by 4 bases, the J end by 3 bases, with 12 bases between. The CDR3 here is CASSSTADHYGYTF. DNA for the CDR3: TGTGCCAGCAGTTCGACAGCTGATCACTATGGCTACACCTTC.

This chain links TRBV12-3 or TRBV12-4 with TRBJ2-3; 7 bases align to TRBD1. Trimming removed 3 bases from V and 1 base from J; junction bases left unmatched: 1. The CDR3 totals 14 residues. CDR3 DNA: TGTGCCAGCAGTTTCGGGACAGGCACAGATACGCAGTATTTT. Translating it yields CASSFGTGTDTQYF.

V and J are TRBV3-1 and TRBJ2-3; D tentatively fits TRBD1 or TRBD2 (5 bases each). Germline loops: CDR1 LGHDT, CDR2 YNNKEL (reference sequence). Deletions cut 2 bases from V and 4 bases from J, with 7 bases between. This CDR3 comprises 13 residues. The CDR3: CASSQRGADTQYF. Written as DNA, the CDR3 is TGTGCCAGCAGCCAAAGGGGAGCAGATACGCAGTATTTT.

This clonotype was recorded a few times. CDR3 bases: TGTGCCAGCAGTTTGGACCGCTACGAGCAGTACTTC. Its protein is CASSLDRYEQYF. The chain joins TRBV12-3 or TRBV12-4 to TRBJ2-7; the D is unclear. CDR3 size: 12 residues. V was shortened by 3 bases and J by 3 bases, with 6 bases between the two germline ends.

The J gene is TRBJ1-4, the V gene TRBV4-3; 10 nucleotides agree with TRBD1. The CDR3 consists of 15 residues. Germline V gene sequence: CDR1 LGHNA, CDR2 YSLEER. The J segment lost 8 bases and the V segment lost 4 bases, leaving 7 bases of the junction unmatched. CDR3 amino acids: CASSLGTGEGEKLFF. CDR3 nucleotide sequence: TGCGCCAGCAGCCTAGGGACAGGGGAGGGAGAAAAACTGTTTTTT.

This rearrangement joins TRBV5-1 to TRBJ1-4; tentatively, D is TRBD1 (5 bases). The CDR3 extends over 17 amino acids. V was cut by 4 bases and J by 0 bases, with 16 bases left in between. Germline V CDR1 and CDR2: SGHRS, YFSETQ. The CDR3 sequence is CASSRAGTQTTNEKLFF. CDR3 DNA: TGCGCCAGCAGCAGAGCCGGGACGCAAACAACTAATGAAAAACTGTTTTTT.

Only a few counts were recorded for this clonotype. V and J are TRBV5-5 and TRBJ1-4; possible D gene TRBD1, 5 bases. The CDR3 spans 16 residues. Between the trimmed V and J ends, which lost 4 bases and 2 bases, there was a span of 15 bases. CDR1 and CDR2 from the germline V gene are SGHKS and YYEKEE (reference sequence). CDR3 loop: CASSLIPGLTNEKLFF. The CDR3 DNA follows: TGTGCCAGCAGCCTAATCCCGGGACTGACTAATGAAAAACTGTTTTTT. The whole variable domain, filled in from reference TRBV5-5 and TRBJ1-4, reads DAGVTQSPTHLIKTRGQQVTLRCSPISGHKSVSWYQQVLGQGPQFIFQYYEKEERGRGNFPDRFSARQFPNYSSELNVNALLLGDSALYLCASSLIPGLTNEKLFFGSGTQLSVL.

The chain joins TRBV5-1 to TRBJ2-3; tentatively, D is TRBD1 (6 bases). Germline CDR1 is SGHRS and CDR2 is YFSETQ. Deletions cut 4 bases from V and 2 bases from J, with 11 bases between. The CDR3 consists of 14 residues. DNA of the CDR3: TGCGCCAGCAGCCTGCAGGGGATCACAGATACGCAGTATTTT. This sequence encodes CASSLQGITDTQYF.

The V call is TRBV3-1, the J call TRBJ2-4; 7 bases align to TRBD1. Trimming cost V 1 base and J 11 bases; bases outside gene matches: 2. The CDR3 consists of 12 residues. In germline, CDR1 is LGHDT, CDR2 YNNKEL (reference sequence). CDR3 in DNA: TGTGCCAGCAGCCAAGCCCAGGGGGTTCAGTACTTC. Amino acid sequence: CASSQAQGVQYF.

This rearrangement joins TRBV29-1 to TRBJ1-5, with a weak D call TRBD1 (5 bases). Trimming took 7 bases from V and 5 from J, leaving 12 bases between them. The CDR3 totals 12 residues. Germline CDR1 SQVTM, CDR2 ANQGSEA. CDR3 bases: TGCAGCGCCGGAGGAGGGGATCAGCCCCAGCATTTT. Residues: CSAGGGDQPQHF.

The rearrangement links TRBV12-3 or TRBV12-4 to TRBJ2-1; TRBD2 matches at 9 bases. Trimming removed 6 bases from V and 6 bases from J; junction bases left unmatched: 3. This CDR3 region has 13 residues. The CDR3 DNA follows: TGTGCCAGCAGGCCGACTAGCGGCAATGAGCAGTTCTTC. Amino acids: CASRPTSGNEQFF.

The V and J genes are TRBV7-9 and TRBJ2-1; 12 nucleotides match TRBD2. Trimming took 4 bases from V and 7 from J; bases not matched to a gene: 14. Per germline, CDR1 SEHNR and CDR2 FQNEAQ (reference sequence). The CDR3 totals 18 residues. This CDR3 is CASSSGPSSGRGRNEQFF. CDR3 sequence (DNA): TGTGCCAGCAGCTCCGGGCCGTCTAGCGGGAGGGGCAGGAATGAGCAGTTCTTC.

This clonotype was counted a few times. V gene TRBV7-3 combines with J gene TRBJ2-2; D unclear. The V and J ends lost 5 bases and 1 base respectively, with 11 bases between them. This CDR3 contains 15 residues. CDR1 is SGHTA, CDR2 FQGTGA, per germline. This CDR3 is CASSMNSLNTGELFF. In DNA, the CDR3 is TGTGCCAGCAGCATGAATTCTTTGAACACCGGGGAGCTGTTTTTT.

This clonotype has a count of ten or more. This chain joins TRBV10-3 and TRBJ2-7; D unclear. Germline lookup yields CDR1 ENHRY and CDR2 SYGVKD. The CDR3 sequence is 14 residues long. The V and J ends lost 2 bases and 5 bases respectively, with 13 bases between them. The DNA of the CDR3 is TGTGCCATCAGTGAGGACTTCAGGCTTAACGAGCAGTACTTC. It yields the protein CAISEDFRLNEQYF.

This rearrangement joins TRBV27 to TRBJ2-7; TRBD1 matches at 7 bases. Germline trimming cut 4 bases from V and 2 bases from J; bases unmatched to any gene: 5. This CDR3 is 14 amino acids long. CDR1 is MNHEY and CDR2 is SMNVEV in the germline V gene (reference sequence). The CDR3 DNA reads TGTGCCAGCAGTTATTACAGGGGCCCCTACGAGCAGTACTTC. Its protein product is CASSYYRGPYEQYF.

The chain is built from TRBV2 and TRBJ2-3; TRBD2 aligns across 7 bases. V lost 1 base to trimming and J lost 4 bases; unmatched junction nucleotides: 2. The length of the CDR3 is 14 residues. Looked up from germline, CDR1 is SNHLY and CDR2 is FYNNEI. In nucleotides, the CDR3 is TGTGCCAGCAGTGAAGGGGAGGGCCCAGATACGCAGTATTTT. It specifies CASSEGEGPDTQYF.

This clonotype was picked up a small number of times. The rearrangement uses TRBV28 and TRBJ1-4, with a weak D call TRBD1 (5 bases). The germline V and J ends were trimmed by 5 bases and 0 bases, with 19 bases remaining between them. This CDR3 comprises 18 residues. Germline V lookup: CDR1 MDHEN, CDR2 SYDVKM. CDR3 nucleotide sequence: TGTGCCAGCAGTAGCCCGGGACGGCCTTCTGCAACTAATGAAAAACTGTTTTTT. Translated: CASSSPGRPSATNEKLFF.

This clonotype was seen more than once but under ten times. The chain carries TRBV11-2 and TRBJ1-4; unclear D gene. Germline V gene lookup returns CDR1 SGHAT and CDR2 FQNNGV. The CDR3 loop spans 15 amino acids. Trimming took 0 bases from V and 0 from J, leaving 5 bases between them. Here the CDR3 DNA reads TGTGCCAGCAGCTTAGACGGGACAACTAATGAAAAACTGTTTTTT. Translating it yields CASSLDGTTNEKLFF.

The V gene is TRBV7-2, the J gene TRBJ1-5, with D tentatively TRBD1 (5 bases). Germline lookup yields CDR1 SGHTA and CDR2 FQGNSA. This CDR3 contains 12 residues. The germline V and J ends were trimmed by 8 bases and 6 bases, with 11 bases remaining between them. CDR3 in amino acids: CASGGRAQPQHF. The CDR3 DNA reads TGTGCCAGCGGGGGTCGGGCTCAGCCCCAGCATTTT.

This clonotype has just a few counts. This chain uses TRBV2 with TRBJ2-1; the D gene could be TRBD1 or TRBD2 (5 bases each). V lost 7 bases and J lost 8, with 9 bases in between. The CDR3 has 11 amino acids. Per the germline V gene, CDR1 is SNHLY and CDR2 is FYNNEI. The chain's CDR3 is CASTRGYEQFF. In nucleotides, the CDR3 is TGTGCCAGCACCCGGGGCTATGAGCAGTTCTTC. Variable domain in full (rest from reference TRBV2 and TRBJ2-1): EPEVTQTPSHQVTQMGQEVILRCVPISNHLYFYWYRQILGQKVEFLVSFYNNEISEKSEIFDDQFSVERPDGSNFTLKIRSTKLEDSAMYFCASTRGYEQFFGPGTRLTVL.